These 6 T cell receptor beta chains originate from one sample sequenced in a study of response to subunit inactivated influenza vaccine. Each CDR3 protein is one row after TCRdb ran MiXCR on the RT-PCR reads. The repertoire has 590,000 or so distinct CDR3 sequences, around 15% of them found once; the top ten carry 7.5% to 9%. Material: PBMCs from blood, obtained less than 15 days before vaccination. These receptors originate from a man aged 50 to 59 who received an inactivated influenza vaccine.

The CDR3 loop is CATRQQGGVDNEQFF. In DNA, the CDR3 is TGTGCCACCCGCCAACAGGGAGGGGTCGACAATGAGCAGTTCTTC. This chain joins TRBV10-3 and TRBJ2-1; D is perhaps TRBD2 (7 bases). The germline V and J ends were trimmed by 10 bases and 5 bases, with 21 bases remaining between them. This CDR3 has 15 residues. Germline values: CDR1 ENHRY, CDR2 SYGVKD.

This clonotype was detected a few times. The chain uses TRBV11-2 and TRBJ2-1, with TRBD2 identical over 14 bases. The CDR3 runs to 18 residues. The germline V gene encodes CDR1 SGHAT and CDR2 FQNNGV. Trimming took 4 bases from V and 8 from J; bases not matched to a gene: 13. CDR3 loop: CASSSPQTSGRASDEQFF. CDR3 DNA sequence: TGTGCCAGCAGCTCCCCACAGACTAGCGGGAGGGCCAGCGATGAGCAGTTCTTC. Combining the CDR3 with reference TRBV11-2 and TRBJ2-1 gives the whole variable domain EAGVAQSPRYKIIEKRQSVAFWCNPISGHATLYWYQQILGQGPKLLIQFQNNGVVDDSQLPKDRFSAERLKGVDSTLKIQPAKLEDSAVYLCASSSPQTSGRASDEQFFGPGTRLTVL.

The J gene is TRBJ2-3, the V gene TRBV5-1; 12 nucleotides align to TRBD2. V dropped 4 bases and J dropped 6; count of bases not matched to a gene: 6. Germline CDR1 SGHRS, CDR2 YFSETQ. This CDR3 contains 15 residues. The CDR3 DNA reads TGCGCCAGCAGCGTGACTAGCGGGAGCCTCGATACGCAGTATTTT. It yields the protein CASSVTSGSLDTQYF. The whole variable domain, filled in from reference TRBV5-1 and TRBJ2-3, reads KAGVTQTPRYLIKTRGQQVTLSCSPISGHRSVSWYQQTPGQGLQFLFEYFSETQRNKGNFPGRFSGRQFSNSRSEMNVSTLELGDSALYLCASSVTSGSLDTQYFGPGTRLTVL.

This clonotype appeared many times. The gene calls are TRBV29-1 and TRBJ2-7, with a possible D match to TRBD1 (5 bases). Trimming shortened V by 0 bases and J by 3 bases, and 6 bases separated the two germline ends. CDR3 length equals 12 residues. CDR1 is SQVTM, CDR2 ANQGSEA, per germline. The CDR3 bases are TGCAGCGTTGAAGACAGGGACTACGAGCAGTACTTC. This sequence encodes CSVEDRDYEQYF.

A remark on this clonotype: At one end, the junction sequence differs from germline, possibly due to a read error. The chain is built from TRBV20-1 and TRBJ1-3, with 7 bases lining up with TRBD1. Per germline, CDR1 DFQATT and CDR2 SNEGSKA (reference sequence). The CDR3 length is 16 residues. Written as DNA, the CDR3 is TGCTGTGCTAGAGACCCAAGGGGGCTACTAGGAAACACCATATATTTT. Translation gives CCARDPRGLLGNTIYF.

This chain links TRBV28 with TRBJ1-2; the match to TRBD1 covers 7 bases. Trimming cost V 4 bases and J 8 bases; bases outside gene matches: 13. Per the germline V gene, CDR1 is MDHEN and CDR2 is SYDVKM. The CDR3 totals 15 residues. This chain's CDR3 is CASSSPGGGSEGYTF. CDR3 DNA sequence: TGTGCCAGCAGTTCCCCAGGGGGAGGATCAGAGGGCTACACCTTC.